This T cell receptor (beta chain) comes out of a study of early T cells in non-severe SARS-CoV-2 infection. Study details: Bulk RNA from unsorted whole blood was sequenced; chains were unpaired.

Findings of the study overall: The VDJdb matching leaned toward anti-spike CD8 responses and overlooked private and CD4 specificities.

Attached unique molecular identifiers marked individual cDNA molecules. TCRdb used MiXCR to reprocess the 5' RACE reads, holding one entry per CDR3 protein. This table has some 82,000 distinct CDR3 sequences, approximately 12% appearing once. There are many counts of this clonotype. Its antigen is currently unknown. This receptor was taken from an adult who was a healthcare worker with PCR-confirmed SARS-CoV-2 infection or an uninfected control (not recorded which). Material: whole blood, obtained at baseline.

Written as DNA, the CDR3 is TGTGCCAGCTCACCACCGAGGGCAGGGGGAGACGGCACTGAAGCTTTCTTT. It is translated as CASSPPRAGGDGTEAFF. This sequence joins TRBV18 and TRBJ1-1; the match to TRBD1 covers 7 bases. The V and J ends lost 0 bases and 4 bases, in that order; junction bases with no gene match: 11. Per germline, CDR1 KGHSH and CDR2 LQKENI. The CDR3 loop spans 17 amino acids.